This is a list of T cell receptor beta chains from one sample in a study of cytomegalovirus exposure and HLA in healthy donors. Clones were sequenced by immunoSEQ multiplex PCR, and TCRdb holds only the in-frame ones, with some missing. This sample has about 98,000 clones, with over 80% found just once. The specimen was PBMCs. The receptors shown here come from a female donor in good health and CMV-seropositive. Each CDR3 is given with its conserved first and last residue. The D gene is left open where the match is weak. A row's size may be missing; if present it is once, few, many or a size class.

V: TRBV15
size: -
D: TRBD2
J: TRBJ2-3
CDR3: CATSRETSGRLDTQYF
DNA: TGTGCCACCAGCAGAGAAACTAGCGGGAGGTTGGATACGCAGTATTTT

V: TRBV6-5
size: -
D: -
J: TRBJ2-7
CDR3: CASSYINRTYEQYF
DNA: TGTGCCAGCAGTTACATTAACAGGACCTACGAGCAGTACTTC

V: TRBV4-1
size: -
D: -
J: TRBJ2-2
CDR3: CASSQDTGNTGELFF
DNA: TGCGCCAGCAGCCAAGATACCGGGAACACCGGGGAGCTGTTTTTT

V: TRBV25-1
size: few
D: -
J: TRBJ1-2
CDR3: CASSELSTSWGYTF
DNA: TGTGCCAGCAGTGAATTGAGCACGAGTTGGGGCTACACCTTC

V: TRBV27
size: -
D: -
J: TRBJ2-3
CDR3: CASSPVLVNRDTQYF
DNA: TGTGCCAGCAGTCCCGTTTTGGTGAACAGAGATACGCAGTATTTT

V: TRBV5-1
size: -
D: TRBD1
J: TRBJ2-6
CDR3: CASSLNDRAVSGANVLTF
DNA: TGCGCCAGCAGCTTGAATGACAGGGCCGTCTCTGGGGCCAACGTCCTGACTTTC

V: TRBV4-1
size: few
D: TRBD1
J: TRBJ1-4
CDR3: CASSQGWTGPREKLFF
DNA: TGCGCCAGCAGCCAAGGTTGGACAGGGCCTCGGGAAAAACTGTTTTTT

V: TRBV15
size: -
D: -
J: TRBJ2-7
CDR3: CATSRPSDEQYF
DNA: TGTGCCACCAGCAGACCTTCCGACGAGCAGTACTTC

V: TRBV5-5
size: -
D: -
J: TRBJ2-7
CDR3: CASSSHRVYEQYF
DNA: TGTGCCAGCAGCTCCCACAGGGTCTACGAGCAGTACTTC

V: TRBV5-1
size: -
D: -
J: TRBJ2-2
CDR3: CASSLWAGISPGELFF
DNA: TGCGCCAGCAGCTTGTGGGCAGGCATCAGTCCCGGGGAGCTGTTTTTT

V: TRBV6-6
size: few
D: TRBD1
J: TRBJ1-3
CDR3: CASSAGTGGNTIYF
DNA: TGTGCCAGCAGTGCCGGGACAGGCGGAAACACCATATATTTT

V: TRBV2
size: -
D: TRBD1
J: TRBJ1-4
CDR3: CASRDNRDRMREKLFF
DNA: TGTGCCAGCAGGGACAATCGGGACAGAATGCGTGAAAAACTGTTTTTT

V: TRBV7-2
size: few
D: TRBD1
J: TRBJ1-2
CDR3: CASRDRGFFYGYTF
DNA: TGTGCCAGCAGGGACAGGGGGTTTTTCTATGGCTACACCTTC

V: TRBV30
size: once
D: TRBD2
J: TRBJ2-2
CDR3: CAWSVWLAGNNGELFF
DNA: TGTGCCTGGAGTGTGTGGCTAGCGGGAAATAACGGGGAGCTGTTTTTT

V: TRBV5-1
size: once
D: TRBD1
J: TRBJ1-2
CDR3: CASSPGQGGRYGYTF
DNA: TGCGCCAGCAGCCCGGGACAGGGTGGGCGTTATGGCTACACCTTC

V: TRBV28
size: -
D: -
J: TRBJ1-1
CDR3: CASSKAAVFTEAFF
DNA: TGTGCCAGCAGCAAAGCAGCGGTCTTCACTGAAGCTTTCTTT

V: TRBV7-9
size: -
D: TRBD1
J: TRBJ2-7
CDR3: CASSPRGQLYYEQYF
DNA: TGTGCCAGCAGCCCGAGGGGACAGCTATACTACGAGCAGTACTTC

V: TRBV18
size: -
D: TRBD1
J: TRBJ2-7
CDR3: CASSQARTGGYEQYF
DNA: TGTGCCAGCTCACAGGCTAGGACAGGGGGCTACGAGCAGTACTTC

V: TRBV6-5
size: few
D: TRBD2
J: TRBJ2-7
CDR3: CASSPRLAGGYEQYF
DNA: TGTGCCAGCAGCCCCCGCCTAGCGGGGGGCTACGAGCAGTACTTC

V: TRBV19
size: -
D: -
J: TRBJ2-1
CDR3: CASSIINNEQFF
DNA: TGTGCCAGTAGTATAATTAACAATGAGCAGTTCTTC

V: TRBV13
size: -
D: -
J: TRBJ2-7
CDR3: CASSHRSRRLGVEQYF
DNA: TGTGCCAGCAGCCATCGGTCGAGGAGGTTGGGCGTCGAGCAGTACTTC

V: TRBV5-1
size: -
D: TRBD2
J: TRBJ2-7
CDR3: CASSQGLAGDVSYEQYF
DNA: TGCGCCAGCAGCCAGGGACTAGCGGGGGACGTCTCCTACGAGCAGTACTTC

V: TRBV4-1
size: -
D: -
J: TRBJ2-3
CDR3: CASSQYPSAADTQYF
DNA: TGCGCCAGCAGCCAATACCCTAGCGCAGCAGATACGCAGTATTTT

V: TRBV6-1
size: -
D: TRBD1
J: TRBJ2-7
CDR3: CASSAKTGAYYEQYF
DNA: TGTGCCAGCAGCGCCAAGACAGGGGCTTACTACGAGCAGTACTTC

V: TRBV6-1
size: -
D: TRBD2
J: TRBJ2-1
CDR3: CASSVGLARGEQFF
DNA: TGTGCCAGCAGTGTGGGACTAGCGAGGGGTGAGCAGTTCTTC

V: TRBV19
size: -
D: TRBD1
J: TRBJ1-2
CDR3: CASRQRAGGYGYTF
DNA: TGTGCCAGTAGGCAAAGGGCAGGGGGTTATGGCTACACCTTC

V: TRBV4-1
size: -
D: -
J: TRBJ2-5
CDR3: CASSQAVQETQYF
DNA: TGCGCCAGCAGCCAAGCAGTACAAGAGACCCAGTACTTC